What follows describes a single TCR beta chain. Its antigen is as yet unknown. Regarding treatment: approximately 9-day PBMC culture with coronavirus spike peptide pools or control peptides (ViraFEST assay). CD4+ T-cell collection from the unexposed donor predated the COVID-19 pandemic (2011-2018). For ViraFEST, peptide pools expanded antigen-specific T cells, after which the TCRs were sequenced. It was after 10 to 11 days of culture that CD4+ T cells were isolated by negative selection. Sequenced with the Oncomine TCR Beta short-read assay was DNA taken from cultured CD4+ T cells. TCRdb processed the PCR reads anew with MiXCR; each CDR3 protein has one entry. The table has 6,100 or so distinct CDR3 sequences, around 47% seen once. This entry comes from a study of vaccination and CD4 T cells after COVID-19. For the study at large: Cells were stimulated with overlapping spike peptide pools from SARS-CoV-2, HCoV-NL63, HCoV-OC43 and HCoV-229E.

This CDR3 is built from 18 residues. Trimming at V came to 0 bases and at J to 1 base, leaving 6 bases not matched to a gene. Germline V gene lookup returns CDR1 SGHNT and CDR2 YYREEE (reference sequence). Study findings and constraints: Rising from around 20 to 38, the median of SARS-CoV-2-reactive clonotypes did not change significantly.

The V and J genes are TRBV5-4 and TRBJ2-6; TRBD2 agrees at 8 bases. Sample: CD4+ T cells from blood, cultured in vitro. This clonotype was sampled from a human donor in good health. DNA for the CDR3: TGTGCCAGCAGCTTGGGCGGACTAGCAACTTCTGGGGCCAACGTCCTGACTTTC. It translates to CASSLGGLATSGANVLTF.